Listed below are T cell receptor beta chains from one sample, sequenced in a study of siplizumab effects on memory and regulatory T cells. Profiling relied on immunoSEQ multiplex PCR, and the TCRdb table lists in-frame clones only, not all of them. Of tens of thousands of clones in the sample, around 97% are singletons; the top ten hold 0.031%. The specimen sequenced was naive CD4+ T cells sorted from blood. Every receptor here comes from a human donor in good health. The CDR3 runs from the conserved cysteine through the conserved F or W. D genes are given only for firm matches. Clone size is not always given. Where it is, it says once, few, many or a class for expanded clones.

abundance,len,j_gene,d_gene,v_gene,CDR3aa,CDR3nt
-,12,TRBJ2-5,TRBD1,TRBV29-1,CSVDRGQETQYF,TGCAGCGTTGACAGGGGGCAAGAGACCCAGTACTTC
once,14,TRBJ1-5,TRBD1,TRBV5-1,CASSPGQGNQPQHF,TGCGCCAGCAGCCCTGGACAGGGCAATCAGCCCCAGCATTTT
-,16,TRBJ1-5,TRBD1,TRBV19,CASSTGQGGGNQPQHF,TGTGCCAGTAGTACCGGACAGGGCGGGGGCAATCAGCCCCAGCATTTT
-,14,TRBJ2-1,-,TRBV7-3,CASSLRGTNDEQFF,TGTGCCAGCAGCTTAAGGGGGACCAACGATGAGCAGTTCTTC
-,11,TRBJ1-1,-,TRBV20-1,CSASRALEAFF,TGCAGTGCTAGCAGAGCCCTAGAAGCTTTCTTT
-,13,TRBJ2-7,-,TRBV5-1,CASSTRGTYEQYF,TGCGCCAGCAGCACCAGGGGTACCTACGAGCAGTACTTC
-,14,TRBJ1-2,TRBD1,TRBV6-1,CASSEHRDSYGYTF,TGTGCCAGCAGTGAACATAGGGACAGCTATGGCTACACCTTC
-,15,TRBJ2-7,-,TRBV5-1,CASSPVARELYEQYF,TGCGCCAGCAGCCCCGTGGCTCGAGAATTATACGAGCAGTACTTC
-,15,TRBJ1-2,TRBD1,TRBV5-1,CASSFPGQGMHGYTF,TGCGCCAGCAGCTTCCCGGGACAGGGGATGCATGGCTACACCTTC
-,17,TRBJ1-1,TRBD1,TRBV6-4,CASSENGAYRGNTEAFF,TGTGCCAGCAGTGAAAATGGGGCATACAGGGGTAACACTGAAGCTTTCTTT
once,13,TRBJ2-5,-,TRBV5-1,CASNWDNRGEWYF,TGCGCCAGCAACTGGGACAACCGCGGGGAGTGGTACTTC
-,16,TRBJ1-2,TRBD1,TRBV4-2,CASSQEQQGALYGYTF,TGTGCCAGCAGCCAAGAACAACAGGGGGCTCTGTATGGCTACACCTTC
once,13,TRBJ1-1,-,TRBV6-5,CASSPLAGGGAFF,TGTGCCAGCAGTCCTTTGGCCGGTGGAGGAGCTTTCTTT
-,15,TRBJ1-2,TRBD1,TRBV5-1,CASSFSDSTGQGYTF,TGCGCCAGCAGCTTCTCCGATTCGACAGGGCAGGGCTACACCTTC
-,10,TRBJ2-7,TRBD1,TRBV2,CARETDRGHF,TGTGCCAGGGAAACGGACAGGGGACACTTC
-,15,TRBJ1-2,-,TRBV30,CAWSGGTDENYGYTF,TGTGCCTGGAGCGGCGGGACGGATGAAAACTATGGCTACACCTTC
once,15,TRBJ2-5,TRBD2,TRBV6-1,CASRFLGGVQETQYF,TGTGCCAGCAGATTTCTTGGGGGGGTGCAAGAGACCCAGTACTTC
-,12,TRBJ2-1,-,TRBV18,CASSPSGNEQFF,TGTGCCAGCTCACCGTCGGGGAATGAGCAGTTCTTC
-,11,TRBJ2-3,-,TRBV20-1,CSAGGTDTQYF,TGCAGTGCTGGGGGGACAGATACGCAGTATTTT
-,16,TRBJ1-3,-,TRBV27,CASSLGRIFSGNTIYF,TGTGCCAGCAGTTTGGGACGTATCTTCTCTGGAAACACCATATATTTT
-,15,TRBJ1-1,-,TRBV10-3,CAISEGQRMNTEAFF,TGTGCCATCAGTGAAGGACAGCGAATGAACACTGAAGCTTTCTTT
once,14,TRBJ1-1,TRBD1,TRBV18,CASSPGTVNTEAFF,TGTGCCAGCTCCCCTGGGACAGTAAACACTGAAGCTTTCTTT
-,15,TRBJ1-2,-,TRBV4-2,CASSQGRGTDYGYTF,TGTGCCAGCAGCCAAGGACGGGGGACGGACTATGGCTACACCTTC
-,17,TRBJ2-5,TRBD2,TRBV7-2,CASSISTSGGARETQYF,TGTGCCAGCAGCATCAGTACTAGCGGGGGGGCCCGGGAGACCCAGTACTTC
-,18,TRBJ2-2,TRBD1,TRBV7-2,CASSLVGGTGRSTGELFF,TGTGCCAGCAGCTTAGTGGGGGGGACAGGGAGGAGCACCGGGGAGCTGTTTTTT
-,13,TRBJ2-5,-,TRBV6-5,CASRPQPGETQYF,TGTGCCAGTAGGCCACAGCCTGGGGAGACCCAGTACTTC
-,18,TRBJ2-5,TRBD2,TRBV5-1,CASSPGLAGAGYQETQYF,TGCGCCAGCAGCCCGGGACTAGCGGGGGCCGGGTACCAAGAGACCCAGTACTTC
-,14,TRBJ2-2,-,TRBV28,CASSYRAGAGELFF,TGTGCCAGCAGTTACAGGGCTGGGGCCGGGGAGCTGTTTTTT
-,16,TRBJ2-2,TRBD2,TRBV5-1,CASSWLAGDSTGELFF,TGCGCCAGCAGCTGGCTAGCGGGAGATAGCACCGGGGAGCTGTTTTTT
-,13,TRBJ2-1,-,TRBV6-5,CASSPRGVNEQFF,TGTGCCAGCAGCCCCCGCGGGGTCAATGAGCAGTTCTTC
-,15,TRBJ2-2,TRBD1,TRBV6-1,CASRVGQGATGELFF,TGTGCCAGCAGGGTCGGACAGGGGGCAACCGGGGAGCTGTTTTTT
once,15,TRBJ2-3,TRBD2,TRBV5-4,CASSFFSGATDTQYF,TGTGCCAGCAGCTTCTTTAGCGGGGCAACAGATACGCAGTATTTT
-,13,TRBJ2-5,-,TRBV12-5,CASGSGVQETQYF,TGTGCTAGTGGGTCAGGGGTACAAGAGACCCAGTACTTC
-,16,TRBJ2-7,-,TRBV23-1,CASSQSYMPVQAEQYF,TGCGCCAGCAGTCAAAGTTACATGCCCGTACAAGCCGAGCAGTACTTC
-,17,TRBJ2-1,-,TRBV11-2,CASSLVGGVSPYNEQFF,TGTGCCAGCAGCTTAGTAGGTGGGGTATCCCCTTACAATGAGCAGTTCTTC